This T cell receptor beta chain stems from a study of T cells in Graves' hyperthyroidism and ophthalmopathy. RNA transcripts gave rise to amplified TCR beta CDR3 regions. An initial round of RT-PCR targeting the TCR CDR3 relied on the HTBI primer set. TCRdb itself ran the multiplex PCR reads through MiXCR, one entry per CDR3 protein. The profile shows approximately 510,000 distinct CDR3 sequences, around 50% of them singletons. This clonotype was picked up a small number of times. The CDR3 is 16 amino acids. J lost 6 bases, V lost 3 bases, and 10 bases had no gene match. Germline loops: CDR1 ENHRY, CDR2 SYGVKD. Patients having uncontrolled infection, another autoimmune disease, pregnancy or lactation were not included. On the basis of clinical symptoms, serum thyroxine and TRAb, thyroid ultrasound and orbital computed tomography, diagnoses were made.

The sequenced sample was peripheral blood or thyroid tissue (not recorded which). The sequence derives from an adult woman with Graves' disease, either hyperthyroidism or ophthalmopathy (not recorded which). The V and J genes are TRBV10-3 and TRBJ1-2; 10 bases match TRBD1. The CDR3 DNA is TGTGCCATCAGTGACTGGGGGACAGGGGCTAAGGATGGCTACACCTTC. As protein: CAISDWGTGAKDGYTF.